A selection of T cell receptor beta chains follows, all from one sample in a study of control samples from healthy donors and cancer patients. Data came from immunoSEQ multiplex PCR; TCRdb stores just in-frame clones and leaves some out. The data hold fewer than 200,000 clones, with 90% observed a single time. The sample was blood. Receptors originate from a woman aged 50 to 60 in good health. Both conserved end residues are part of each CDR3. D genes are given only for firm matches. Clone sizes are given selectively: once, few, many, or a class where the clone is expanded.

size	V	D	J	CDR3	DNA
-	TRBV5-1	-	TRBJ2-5	CASSFRADKETQYF	TGCGCCAGCAGCTTTCGAGCGGACAAAGAGACCCAGTACTTC
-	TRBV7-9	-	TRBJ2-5	CASSPRASLETQYF	TGTGCCAGCAGCCCGAGGGCGAGTCTGGAGACCCAGTACTTC
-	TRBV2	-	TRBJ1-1	CASSVGTVNTEAFF	TGTGCCAGCAGTGTTGGGACCGTAAACACTGAAGCTTTCTTT
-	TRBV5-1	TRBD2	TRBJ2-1	CASSLSGLAGYEQFF	TGCGCCAGCAGCCTATCCGGGCTAGCGGGATATGAGCAGTTCTTC
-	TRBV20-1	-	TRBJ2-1	CSASSGVSQFF	TGCAGTGCTAGTTCGGGGGTAAGCCAGTTCTTC
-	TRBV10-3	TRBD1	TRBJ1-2	CAIRHPGTGEIKDYGYTF	TGTGCCATCAGGCACCCCGGGACAGGGGAAATTAAGGACTATGGCTACACCTTC
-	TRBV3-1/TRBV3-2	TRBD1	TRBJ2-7	CASSRGQTYEQYF	TGTGCCAGCAGCCGGGGACAGACCTACGAGCAGTACTTC
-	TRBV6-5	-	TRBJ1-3	CASSYGGNGNTIYF	TGTGCCAGCAGTTACGGGGGAAATGGAAACACCATATATTTT
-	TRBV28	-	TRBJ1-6	CASWLGQALNSPLHF	TGTGCCAGCTGGCTCGGACAAGCCCTTAATTCACCCCTCCACTTT
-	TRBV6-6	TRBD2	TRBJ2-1	CASIGRSGRGNEQFF	TGTGCCAGCATCGGGCGGAGCGGGAGGGGCAATGAGCAGTTCTTC
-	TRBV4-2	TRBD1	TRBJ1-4	CASSQGDRVNEKLFF	TGTGCCAGCAGCCAGGGGGACAGGGTTAATGAAAAACTGTTTTTT
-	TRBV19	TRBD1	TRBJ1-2	CASRNQGADGYTF	TGTGCCAGTAGGAACCAGGGGGCTGATGGCTACACCTTC
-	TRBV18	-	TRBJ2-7	CASSPGQTYEQYF	TGTGCCAGCTCACCCGGACAGACCTACGAGCAGTACTTC
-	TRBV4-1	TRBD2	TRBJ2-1	CASSQDLWGGSSYNEQFF	TGCGCCAGCAGCCAAGATTTGTGGGGCGGGAGTAGCTACAATGAGCAGTTCTTC
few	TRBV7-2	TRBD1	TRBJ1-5	CASSLDRYQPQHF	TGTGCCAGCAGCCTGGACAGGTATCAGCCCCAGCATTTT
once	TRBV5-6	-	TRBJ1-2	CASSFDRRLGYTF	TGTGCCAGCAGCTTCGACAGGCGTTTAGGCTACACCTTC
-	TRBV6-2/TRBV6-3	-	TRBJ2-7	CASSYRLAKFRQYF	TGTGCCAGCAGTTACCGGCTAGCGAAATTTCGGCAGTACTTC
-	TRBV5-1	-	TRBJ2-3	CASSPNPSADTQYF	TGCGCCAGCAGCCCGAACCCTAGCGCTGATACGCAGTATTTT
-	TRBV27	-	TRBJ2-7	CASSFVATDRYEQYF	TGTGCCAGCAGTTTTGTTGCGACAGACCGCTACGAGCAGTACTTC
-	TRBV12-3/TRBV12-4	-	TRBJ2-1	CASSFTNEQFF	TGTGCCAGCAGTTTTACAAATGAGCAGTTCTTC
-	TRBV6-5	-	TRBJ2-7	CASNRGAFNEQYF	TGTGCCAGCAATCGGGGGGCGTTCAATGAGCAGTACTTC
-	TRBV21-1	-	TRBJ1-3	CASSKEGALGNTIYF	TGTGCCAGCAGCAAAGAGGGGGCGCTTGGAAACACCATATATTTT
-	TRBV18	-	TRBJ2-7	CASSPRVGGEQYF	TGTGCCAGCTCACCACGGGTGGGGGGCGAGCAGTACTTC
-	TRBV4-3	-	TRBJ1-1	CASSSRGLTEAFF	TGCGCCAGCAGCTCGCGGGGGCTCACTGAAGCTTTCTTT
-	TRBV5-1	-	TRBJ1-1	CASSKQGFPEAFF	TGCGCCAGCAGCAAACAGGGTTTCCCTGAAGCTTTCTTT
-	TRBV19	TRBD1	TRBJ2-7	CASSPTGQGFYEQYF	TGTGCCAGTAGTCCCACGGGACAGGGTTTCTACGAGCAGTACTTC
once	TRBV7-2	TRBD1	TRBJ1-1	CASSLGTGVTEAFF	TGTGCCAGCAGCCTCGGAACAGGGGTGACTGAAGCTTTCTTT
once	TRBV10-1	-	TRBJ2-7	CASSVVRPALHYEQYF	TGCGCCAGCAGTGTCGTCCGGCCTGCACTTCACTACGAGCAGTACTTC
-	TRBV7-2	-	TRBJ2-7	CASSSGAGAYSYEQYF	TGTGCCAGCAGCTCAGGGGCAGGGGCCTACTCCTACGAGCAGTACTTC
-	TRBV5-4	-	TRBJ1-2	CASSVDREGYTF	TGTGCCAGCAGCGTGGACAGAGAGGGCTACACCTTC
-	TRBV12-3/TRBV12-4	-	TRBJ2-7	CASTKRGSYEQYF	TGTGCCAGCACCAAGAGAGGTAGCTACGAGCAGTACTTC
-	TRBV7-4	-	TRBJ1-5	CASSLRRNQPQHF	TGTGCCAGCAGCTTAAGGCGGAATCAGCCCCAGCATTTT
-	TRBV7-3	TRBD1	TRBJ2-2	CASSPTTGWTGELFF	TGTGCCAGCAGCCCTACGACAGGGTGGACCGGGGAGCTGTTTTTT
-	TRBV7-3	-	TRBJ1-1	CASRLIGPEAFF	TGTGCCAGCAGGCTAATTGGTCCTGAAGCTTTCTTT
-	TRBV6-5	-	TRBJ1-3	CASSYSPTAGNTIYF	TGTGCCAGCAGTTACTCACCGACAGCAGGAAACACCATATATTTT
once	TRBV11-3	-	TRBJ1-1	CASSLAGLGRNTEAFF	TGTGCCAGCAGCTTAGCAGGGCTCGGAAGGAACACTGAAGCTTTCTTT
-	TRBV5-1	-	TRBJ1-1	CASSPPRDTEAFF	TGCGCCAGCAGCCCCCCGAGGGACACTGAAGCTTTCTTT
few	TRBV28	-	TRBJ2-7	CASSSPGLSTYEQYF	TGTGCCAGCAGTTCCCCGGGACTCAGTACCTACGAGCAGTACTTC
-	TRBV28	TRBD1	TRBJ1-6	CASLTGQGNSPLHF	TGTGCCTCCCTAACCGGACAGGGAAATTCACCCCTCCACTTT
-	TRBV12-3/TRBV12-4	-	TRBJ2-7	CASSLRGTYEQYF	TGTGCCAGCAGTTTACGTGGGACCTACGAGCAGTACTTC
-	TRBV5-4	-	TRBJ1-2	CASSLGGDQFGYTF	TGTGCCAGCAGCTTGGGAGGGGATCAGTTTGGCTACACCTTC
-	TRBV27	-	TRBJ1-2	CASSFRHKNGYTF	TGTGCCAGCAGTTTCCGACATAAAAATGGCTACACCTTC
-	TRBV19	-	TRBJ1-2	CASTHSWDTAF	TGTGCCAGTACCCATTCTTGGGACACTGCATTC